This TCR beta chain originates from a study of long-term antiretroviral therapy in people with HIV. Looked up from germline, CDR1 is SGHNT and CDR2 is YYREEE (reference sequence). This CDR3 region has 15 residues. V was pared by 0 bases and J by 7 bases, with 3 bases of the junction left unmatched. Running of the v3.0 immunoSEQ assay took place at survey level. Generated by immunoSEQ multiplex PCR, the TCRdb table keeps only in-frame clones and is missing some. The table has 35,000 to 50,000 clones, 86% seen once. The material sequenced was unsorted PBMCs, taken 0.1 years before starting antiretroviral therapy. The TCR sequence derives from a woman in her fifties or sixties with HIV. This chain joins TRBV5-4 and TRBJ2-1; 11 bases are shared with TRBD2. This CDR3 is CASSLVSGGANEQFF. DNA of the CDR3: TGTGCCAGCAGCTTGGTTAGCGGGGGGGCAAATGAGCAGTTCTTC.